The clone carrying this T cell receptor beta chain was counted a few times. What it binds is not known. The sample originates from a study of blood T cells in healthy people across ages. A second PCR of roughly 7 to 11 cycles used a sample-barcoded 5' primer and a J-beta primer mix. MiXCR was run by TCRdb on the 5' RACE reads, yielding one entry per CDR3 protein. The repertoire has about 780,000 distinct CDR3 sequences, 35% to 60% of them found once; the top ten carry about a sixth. The people who gave samples were healthy Caucasians from Russia, aged about 6 to 100. General study findings and limits: Estimated diversity, derived from one million T cells, was regarded as an underestimate. Naive CD4+ cell counts and diversity both ran higher in long-lived than in aged donors. Changes seen in expanded clonotypes were possibly confounded by donor CMV status left unknown.

The specimen sequenced was blood. This TCR derives from an elderly man in good health.

The CDR3 region has the DNA TGTGCCAGCGAGACTAGCGGGATCGACGTTCGGGAGCAGTACTTC. Its translation is CASETSGIDVREQYF. The chain employs TRBV28 and TRBJ2-5; TRBD2 aligns across 11 bases. The germline V gene has CDR1 MDHEN and CDR2 SYDVKM. V gave up 8 bases and J gave up 11 bases; unmatched junction bases: 16. The CDR3 totals 15 residues. Together with reference TRBV28 and TRBJ2-5, the CDR3 gives the full variable domain: DVKVTQSSRYLVKRTGEKVFLECVQDMDHENMFWYRQDPGLGLRLIYFSYDVKMKEKGDIPEGYSVSREKKERFSLILESASTNQTSMYLCASETSGIDVREQYFGPGTRLLVL.